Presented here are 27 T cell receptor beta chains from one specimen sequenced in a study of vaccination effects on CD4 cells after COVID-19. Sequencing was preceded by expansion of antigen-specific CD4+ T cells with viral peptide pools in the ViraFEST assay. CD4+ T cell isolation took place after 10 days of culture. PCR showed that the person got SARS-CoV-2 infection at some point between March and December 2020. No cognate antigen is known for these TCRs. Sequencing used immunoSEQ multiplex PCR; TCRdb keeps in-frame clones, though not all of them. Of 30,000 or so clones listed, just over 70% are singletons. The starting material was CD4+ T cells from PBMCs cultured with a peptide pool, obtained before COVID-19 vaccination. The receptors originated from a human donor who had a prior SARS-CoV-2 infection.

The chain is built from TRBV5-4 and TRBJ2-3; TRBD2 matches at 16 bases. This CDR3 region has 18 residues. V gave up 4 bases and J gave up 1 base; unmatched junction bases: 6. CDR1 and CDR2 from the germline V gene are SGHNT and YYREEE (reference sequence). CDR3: CASSQGLAGGRGTDTQYF. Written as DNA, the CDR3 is TGTGCCAGCAGCCAGGGACTAGCGGGGGGGCGGGGCACAGATACGCAGTATTTT.

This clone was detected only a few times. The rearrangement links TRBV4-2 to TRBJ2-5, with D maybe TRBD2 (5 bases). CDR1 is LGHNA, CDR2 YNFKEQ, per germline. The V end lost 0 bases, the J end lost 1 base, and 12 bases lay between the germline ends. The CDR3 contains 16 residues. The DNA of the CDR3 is TGTGCCAGCAGCCAAGATTGGCTAGCAAGCCAAGAGACCCAGTACTTC. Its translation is CASSQDWLASQETQYF.

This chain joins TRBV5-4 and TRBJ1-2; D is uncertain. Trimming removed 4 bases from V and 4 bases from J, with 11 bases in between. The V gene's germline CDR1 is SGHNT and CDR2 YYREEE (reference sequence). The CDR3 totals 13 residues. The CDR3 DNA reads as TGTGCCAGCAGCCCCACGTCTTTCTATGGCTACACCTTC. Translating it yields CASSPTSFYGYTF.

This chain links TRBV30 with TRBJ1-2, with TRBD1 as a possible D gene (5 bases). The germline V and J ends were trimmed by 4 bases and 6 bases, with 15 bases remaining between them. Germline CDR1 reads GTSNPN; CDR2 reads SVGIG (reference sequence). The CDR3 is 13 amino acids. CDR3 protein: CAWNLWGENGYTF. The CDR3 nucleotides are TGTGCCTGGAATCTATGGGGGGAGAATGGCTACACCTTC.

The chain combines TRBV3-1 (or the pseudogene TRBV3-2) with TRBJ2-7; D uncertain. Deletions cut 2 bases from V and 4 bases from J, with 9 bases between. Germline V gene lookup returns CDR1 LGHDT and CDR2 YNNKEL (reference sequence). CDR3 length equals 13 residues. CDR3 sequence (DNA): TGTGCCAGCAGCCAAACCGGTACTTACGAGCAGTACTTC. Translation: CASSQTGTYEQYF.

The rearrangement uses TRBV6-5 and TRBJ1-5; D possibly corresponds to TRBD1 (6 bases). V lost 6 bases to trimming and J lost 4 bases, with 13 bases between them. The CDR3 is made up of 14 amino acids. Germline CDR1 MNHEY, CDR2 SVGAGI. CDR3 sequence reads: CASSPGQRNQPQHF. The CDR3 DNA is TGTGCCAGCAGCCCCGGACAGAGGAATCAGCCCCAGCATTTT.

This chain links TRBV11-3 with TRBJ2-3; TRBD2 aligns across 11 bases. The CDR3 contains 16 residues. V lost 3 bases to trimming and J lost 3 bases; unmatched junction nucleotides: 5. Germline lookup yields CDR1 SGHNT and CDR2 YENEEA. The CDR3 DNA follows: TGTGCCAGCAGCTTTGGGGGACTAGCGGAAACAGATACGCAGTATTTT. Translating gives CASSFGGLAETDTQYF.

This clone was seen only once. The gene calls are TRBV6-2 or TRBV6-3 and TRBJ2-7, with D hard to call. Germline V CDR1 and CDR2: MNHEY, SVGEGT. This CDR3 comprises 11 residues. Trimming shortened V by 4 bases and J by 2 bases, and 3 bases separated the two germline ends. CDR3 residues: CASSWAYEQYF. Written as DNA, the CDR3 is TGTGCCAGCAGTTGGGCCTACGAGCAGTACTTC.

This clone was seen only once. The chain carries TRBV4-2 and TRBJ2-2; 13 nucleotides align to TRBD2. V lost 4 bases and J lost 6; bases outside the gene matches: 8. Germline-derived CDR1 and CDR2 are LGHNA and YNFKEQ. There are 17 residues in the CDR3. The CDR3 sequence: CASSLGLAGEAAGELFF. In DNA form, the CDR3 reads TGTGCCAGCAGCCTTGGACTAGCGGGAGAGGCGGCCGGGGAGCTGTTTTTT.

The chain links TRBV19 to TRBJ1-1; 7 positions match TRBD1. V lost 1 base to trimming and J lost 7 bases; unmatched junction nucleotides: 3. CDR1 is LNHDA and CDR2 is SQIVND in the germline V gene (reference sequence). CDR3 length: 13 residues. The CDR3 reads CASSIGSGGEAFF. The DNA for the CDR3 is TGTGCCAGTAGTATAGGTTCAGGGGGTGAAGCTTTCTTT. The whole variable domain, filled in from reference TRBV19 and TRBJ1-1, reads DGGITQSPKYLFRKEGQNVTLSCEQNLNHDAMYWYRQDPGQGLRLIYYSQIVNDFQKGDIAEGYSVSREKKESFPLTVTSAQKNPTAFYLCASSIGSGGEAFFGQGTRLTVV.

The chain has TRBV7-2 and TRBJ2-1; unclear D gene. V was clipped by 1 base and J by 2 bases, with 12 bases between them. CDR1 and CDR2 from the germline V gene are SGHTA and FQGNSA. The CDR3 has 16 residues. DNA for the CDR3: TGTGCCAGCAGCTTAGGTGGGCCTTCAGCCTACAATGAGCAGTTCTTC. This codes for CASSLGGPSAYNEQFF.

The CDR3 reads CASSLGDRVSSYNEQFF. In DNA, the CDR3 is TGCGCCAGCAGCTTGGGGGACAGGGTCAGCTCCTACAATGAGCAGTTCTTC. This rearrangement joins TRBV5-1 to TRBJ2-1; 9 positions agree with TRBD1. CDR3 size: 17 residues. Unmatched junction bases numbered 4, after V lost 0 bases and J lost 0 bases. Germline lookup yields CDR1 SGHRS and CDR2 YFSETQ.

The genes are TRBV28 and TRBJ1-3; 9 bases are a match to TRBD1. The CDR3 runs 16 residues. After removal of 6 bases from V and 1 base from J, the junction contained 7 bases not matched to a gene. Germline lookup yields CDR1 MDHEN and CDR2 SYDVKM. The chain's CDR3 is CASSNRGLGSGNTIYF. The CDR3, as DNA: TGTGCCAGCAGCAACAGGGGGCTTGGGTCTGGAAACACCATATATTTT.

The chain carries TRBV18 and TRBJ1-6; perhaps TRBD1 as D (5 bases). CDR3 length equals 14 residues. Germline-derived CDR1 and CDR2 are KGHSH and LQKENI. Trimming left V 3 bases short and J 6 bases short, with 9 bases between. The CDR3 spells CASSPEGANSPLHF. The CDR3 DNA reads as TGTGCCAGCTCACCGGAAGGGGCTAATTCACCCCTCCACTTT.

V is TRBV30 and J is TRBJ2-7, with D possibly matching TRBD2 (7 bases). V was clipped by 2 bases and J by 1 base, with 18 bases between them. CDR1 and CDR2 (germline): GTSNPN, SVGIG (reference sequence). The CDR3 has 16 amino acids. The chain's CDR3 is CAWSFRGAARSYEQYF. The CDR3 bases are TGTGCCTGGAGTTTCCGGGGGGCAGCGAGGTCCTACGAGCAGTACTTC.

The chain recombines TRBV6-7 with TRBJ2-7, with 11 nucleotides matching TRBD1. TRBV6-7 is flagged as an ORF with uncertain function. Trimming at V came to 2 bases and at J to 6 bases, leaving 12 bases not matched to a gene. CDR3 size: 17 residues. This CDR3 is CASSYPRVWTGGVEQYF. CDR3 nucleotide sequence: TGTGCCAGCAGTTACCCGCGGGTGTGGACAGGGGGCGTCGAGCAGTACTTC.

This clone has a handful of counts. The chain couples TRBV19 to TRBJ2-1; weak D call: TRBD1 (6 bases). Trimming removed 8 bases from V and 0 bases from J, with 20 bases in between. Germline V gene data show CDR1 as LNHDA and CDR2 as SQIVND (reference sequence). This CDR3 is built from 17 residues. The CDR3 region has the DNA TGTGCCAGTGGCGGTGGATTCCAGGGGATCTCCTACAATGAGCAGTTCTTC. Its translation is CASGGGFQGISYNEQFF.

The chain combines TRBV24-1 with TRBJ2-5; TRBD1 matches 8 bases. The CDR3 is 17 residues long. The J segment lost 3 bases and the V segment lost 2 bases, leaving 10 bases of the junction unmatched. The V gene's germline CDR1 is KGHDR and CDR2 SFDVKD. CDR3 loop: CATSDSSNRGMEETQYF. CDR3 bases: TGTGCCACCAGTGATTCAAGCAACAGGGGGATGGAAGAGACCCAGTACTTC.

This CDR3 is CASSERTGEAGANVLTF. The CDR3 coding sequence is TGTGCCAGCAGCGAAAGGACAGGGGAGGCCGGGGCCAACGTCCTGACTTTC. This rearrangement joins TRBV7-3 to TRBJ2-6; 9 bases agree with TRBD1. The CDR3 is 17 residues long. J was trimmed by 4 bases and V by 5 bases; bases with no gene match: 9. Per germline, CDR1 SGHTA and CDR2 FQGTGA.

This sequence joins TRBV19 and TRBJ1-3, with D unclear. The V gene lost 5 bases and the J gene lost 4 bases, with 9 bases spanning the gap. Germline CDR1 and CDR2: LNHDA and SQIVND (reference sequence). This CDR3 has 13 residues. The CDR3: CASSVTSGNTIYF. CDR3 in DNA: TGTGCCAGTAGTGTAACCTCCGGAAACACCATATATTTT. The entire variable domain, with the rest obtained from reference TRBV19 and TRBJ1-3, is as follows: DGGITQSPKYLFRKEGQNVTLSCEQNLNHDAMYWYRQDPGQGLRLIYYSQIVNDFQKGDIAEGYSVSREKKESFPLTVTSAQKNPTAFYLCASSVTSGNTIYFGEGSWLTVV.

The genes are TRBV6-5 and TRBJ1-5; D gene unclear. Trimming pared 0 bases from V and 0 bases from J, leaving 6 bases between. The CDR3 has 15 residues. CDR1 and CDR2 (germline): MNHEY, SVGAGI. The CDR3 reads CASSYSQYSNQPQHF. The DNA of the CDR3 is TGTGCCAGCAGTTACTCCCAGTATAGCAATCAGCCCCAGCATTTT.

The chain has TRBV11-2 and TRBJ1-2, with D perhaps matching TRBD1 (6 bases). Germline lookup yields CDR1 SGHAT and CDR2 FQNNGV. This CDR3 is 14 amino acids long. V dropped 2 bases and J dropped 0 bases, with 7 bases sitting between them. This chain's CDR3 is CASSLSGANYGYTF. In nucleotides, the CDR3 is TGTGCCAGCAGCTTATCAGGGGCTAACTATGGCTACACCTTC.

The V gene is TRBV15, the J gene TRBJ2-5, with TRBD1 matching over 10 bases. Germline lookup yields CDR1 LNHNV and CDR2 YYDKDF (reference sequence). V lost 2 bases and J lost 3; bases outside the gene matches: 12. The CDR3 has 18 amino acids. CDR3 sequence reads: CATSRLFPGQGTKETQYF. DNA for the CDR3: TGTGCCACCAGCAGACTCTTCCCGGGACAGGGGACTAAAGAGACCCAGTACTTC.

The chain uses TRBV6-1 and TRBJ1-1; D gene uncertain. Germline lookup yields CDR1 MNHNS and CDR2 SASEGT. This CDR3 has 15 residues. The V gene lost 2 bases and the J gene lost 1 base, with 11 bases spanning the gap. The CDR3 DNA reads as TGTGCCAGCAGTGAAATAGCAGGAACGAACACTGAAGCTTTCTTT. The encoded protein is CASSEIAGTNTEAFF.

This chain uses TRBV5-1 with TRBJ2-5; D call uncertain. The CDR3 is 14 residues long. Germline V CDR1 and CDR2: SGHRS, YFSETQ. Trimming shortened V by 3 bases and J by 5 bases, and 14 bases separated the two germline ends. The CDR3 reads CASSYPSSPETQYF. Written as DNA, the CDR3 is TGCGCCAGCAGCTACCCCTCGTCCCCGGAGACCCAGTACTTC.

CDR3: CASSSSGEAFF. CDR3 in DNA: TGTGCCAGCAGTTCGTCGGGCGAAGCTTTCTTT. This chain joins TRBV6-5 and TRBJ1-1, with D unresolved. This CDR3 is 11 amino acids long. With 4 bases removed from V and 8 bases from J, the gap between germline ends came to 8 bases. The germline CDR1 and CDR2 sequences are MNHEY and SVGAGI.

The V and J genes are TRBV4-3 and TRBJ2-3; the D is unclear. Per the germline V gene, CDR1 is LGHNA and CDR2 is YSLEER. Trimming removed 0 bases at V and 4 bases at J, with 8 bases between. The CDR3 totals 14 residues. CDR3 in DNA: TGCGCCAGCAGCCAAGATCTATCCGCAGATACGCAGTATTTT. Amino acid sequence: CASSQDLSADTQYF.